This T cell receptor beta chain was retrieved from a study of blood T cells in healthy people across ages. General observations from the study: Roughly linear age-related decline in beta diversity appeared, significant by age around 36. Not knowing donor CMV status may have confounded expanded clonotype changes.

For the second PCR, which ran for 7 to 11 cycles, a sample-barcoded 5' primer and a J-beta primer mix were used. Each CDR3 protein gets one entry after TCRdb re-called the 5' RACE reads with MiXCR. The sample comprises around 780,000 distinct CDR3 sequences, approximately 53% of which are singletons, and about 26% rests with the top ten. Notes on this clonotype: Its specificity is not known.

The study isolated at least 6.5 million PBMCs from each sample. Germline V CDR1 and CDR2: SGDLS, YYNGEE. V dropped 3 bases and J dropped 2 bases, with 21 bases sitting between them. The CDR3 is made up of 17 amino acids. The sequenced sample consisted of blood. The chain is built from TRBV9 and TRBJ2-7, with D possibly called TRBD1 or TRBD2 (7 bases each). The receptor was isolated from a man aged 40-50 years in good health. The DNA for the CDR3 is TGTGCCAGCAGCGAGGGGGCTAGCGGACACTTTACCTACGAGCAGTACTTC. This translates into CASSEGASGHFTYEQYF.